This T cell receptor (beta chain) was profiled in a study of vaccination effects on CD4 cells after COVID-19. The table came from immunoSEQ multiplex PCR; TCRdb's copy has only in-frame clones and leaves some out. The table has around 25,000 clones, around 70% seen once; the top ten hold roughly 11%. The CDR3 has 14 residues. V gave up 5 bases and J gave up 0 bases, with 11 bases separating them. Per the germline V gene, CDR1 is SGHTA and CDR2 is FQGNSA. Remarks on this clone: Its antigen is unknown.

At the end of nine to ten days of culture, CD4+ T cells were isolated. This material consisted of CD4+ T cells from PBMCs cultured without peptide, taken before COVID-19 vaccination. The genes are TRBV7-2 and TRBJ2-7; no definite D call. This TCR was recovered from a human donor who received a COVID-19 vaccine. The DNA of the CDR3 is TGTGCCAGCAGCCCCCGAAGGAACTCCTACGAGCAGTACTTC. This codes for CASSPRRNSYEQYF.